These 23 T cell receptor beta chains originate from one sample sequenced in a study of cytomegalovirus exposure and HLA in healthy donors. The primer mix had 60 Vbeta and 13 Jbeta primers. Produced via immunoSEQ multiplex PCR; TCRdb's table is partial and in-frame only. The data contain roughly 180,000 clones, 60% to 80% of them singletons. The sample taken for sequencing was PBMCs. Every receptor here comes from a woman aged 40 to 50 in good health and CMV-seropositive.

The genes are TRBV4-2 and TRBJ2-7; TRBD2 might be the D (6 bases). Germline V gene sequence: CDR1 LGHNA, CDR2 YNFKEQ. V lost 0 bases and J 2 bases, leaving 17 bases between the germline ends. The CDR3 is 17 residues long. The CDR3 reads CASSQDPPGGTAYEQYF. DNA for the CDR3: TGTGCCAGCAGCCAAGATCCTCCTGGAGGGACCGCCTACGAGCAGTACTTC.

The chain recombines TRBV28 with TRBJ2-7; D gene uncertain. Per the germline V gene, CDR1 is MDHEN and CDR2 is SYDVKM. V was clipped by 6 bases and J by 6 bases, with 9 bases between them. This CDR3 is 11 amino acids long. The CDR3 region is CASSRSSEQYF. CDR3 coding DNA: TGTGCCAGCAGCCGTAGTAGCGAGCAGTACTTC.

This sequence joins TRBV7-9 and TRBJ1-1, with D perhaps TRBD1 (6 bases). The germline V and J ends were trimmed by 5 bases and 4 bases, with 17 bases remaining between them. Germline values: CDR1 SEHNR, CDR2 FQNEAQ (reference sequence). This CDR3 is built from 15 residues. The CDR3 loop reads CASSVYRDTFTEAFF. Here the CDR3 DNA reads TGTGCCAGCAGCGTCTACCGGGACACTTTCACTGAAGCTTTCTTT.

V is TRBV10-3 and J is TRBJ1-1; no firm D call. The V gene lost 7 bases and the J gene lost 1 base, with 13 bases spanning the gap. The CDR3 contains 14 residues. Germline V gene lookup returns CDR1 ENHRY and CDR2 SYGVKD. The CDR3 protein is CAINPGATNTEAFF. The CDR3 coding sequence is TGTGCCATCAACCCGGGAGCAACGAACACTGAAGCTTTCTTT.

This sequence joins TRBV28 and TRBJ2-7, with a possible D match to TRBD2 (5 bases). The CDR3 is 15 amino acids. The germline gives CDR1 MDHEN, CDR2 SYDVKM. V lost 4 bases and J 2 bases, leaving 15 bases between the germline ends. CDR3 protein: CASSSGRAVPYEQYF. In DNA, the CDR3 is TGTGCCAGCAGTTCCGGGCGGGCCGTCCCCTACGAGCAGTACTTC. The entire variable domain, with the rest obtained from reference TRBV28 and TRBJ2-7, is as follows: DVKVTQSSRYLVKRTGEKVFLECVQDMDHENMFWYRQDPGLGLRLIYFSYDVKMKEKGDIPEGYSVSREKKERFSLILESASTNQTSMYLCASSSGRAVPYEQYFGPGTRLTVT.

This rearrangement joins TRBV19 to TRBJ1-5, with TRBD1 identical over 7 bases. CDR1 and CDR2 (germline): LNHDA, SQIVND (reference sequence). CDR3 length: 15 residues. V was clipped by 9 bases and J by 4 bases; unmatched bases: 12. CDR3 sequence (DNA): TGTGCCAGCTCACAGGGGCCGCAGCAAAATCAGCCCCAGCATTTT. Translated, it gives CASSQGPQQNQPQHF.

The chain links TRBV7-2 to TRBJ1-4; no reliable D call. CDR3 length: 15 residues. Between the trimmed V and J ends, which lost 3 bases and 8 bases, there was a span of 16 bases. CDR1 is SGHTA, CDR2 FQGNSA, per germline. The CDR3: CASSFDLGELEKLFF. CDR3 bases: TGTGCCAGCAGCTTTGACCTTGGAGAGCTAGAAAAACTGTTTTTT.

V usage is TRBV6-5 and J usage is TRBJ1-6; 10 bases agree with TRBD1. The junction had 5 bases not matched to a gene; V was cut back by 6 bases and J by 9 bases. CDR1 MNHEY and CDR2 SVGAGI come from the germline V gene. The CDR3 has 14 residues. The CDR3 spells CASRRRDRGSPLHF. CDR3 DNA sequence: TGTGCCAGCAGACGGCGGGACAGGGGTTCACCCCTCCACTTT.

V gene TRBV4-3 combines with J gene TRBJ1-2, with D perhaps TRBD1 (5 bases). Germline values: CDR1 LGHNA, CDR2 YSLEER. Trimming shortened V by 0 bases and J by 2 bases, and 16 bases separated the two germline ends. This CDR3 is 17 amino acids long. Here the CDR3 DNA reads TGCGCCAGCAGCCAAGACAGGGCCGTTGGGGGGAACTATGGCTACACCTTC. Protein sequence: CASSQDRAVGGNYGYTF.

The chain joins TRBV29-1 to TRBJ2-1; 7 nucleotides match TRBD1. In germline, CDR1 is SQVTM, CDR2 ANQGSEA. This CDR3 region has 16 residues. The trim removed 3 bases at V and 7 bases at J, leaving 15 bases unmatched. CDR3 residues: CSVDPPSRQGRNEQFF. In DNA form, the CDR3 reads TGCAGCGTTGACCCCCCCTCGAGACAGGGTCGTAATGAGCAGTTCTTC.

V usage is TRBV25-1 and J usage is TRBJ2-2; D call uncertain. The CDR3 is made up of 14 amino acids. Germline CDR1 MGHDK, CDR2 SYGVNS. The V and J ends lost 3 bases and 5 bases respectively, with 10 bases between them. The CDR3 nucleotides read TGTGCCAGCAGTGATACGGTTCGGACCGGGGAGCTGTTTTTT. Encoded protein: CASSDTVRTGELFF. Full variable domain (missing parts from reference TRBV25-1 and TRBJ2-2): EADIYQTPRYLVIGTGKKITLECSQTMGHDKMYWYQQDPGMELHLIHYSYGVNSTEKGDLSSESTVSRIRTEHFPLTLESARPSHTSQYLCASSDTVRTGELFFGEGSRLTVL.

The chain recombines TRBV2 with TRBJ1-5; TRBD1 aligns across 9 bases. The CDR3 has 20 amino acids. Looked up from germline, CDR1 is SNHLY and CDR2 is FYNNEI. J gave up 0 bases and V 3 bases, and 15 bases lay outside the gene matches. The chain's CDR3 is CASSEEEGGQGLYSNQPQHF. In DNA, the CDR3 is TGTGCCAGCAGTGAGGAGGAGGGGGGACAGGGCCTCTATAGCAATCAGCCCCAGCATTTT.

The chain joins TRBV27 to TRBJ1-6; maybe TRBD1 (5 bases). V was trimmed by 6 bases and J by 8 bases, leaving 14 bases between them. This CDR3 has 14 amino acids. The germline CDR1 and CDR2 sequences are MNHEY and SMNVEV (reference sequence). The CDR3 region has the DNA TGTGCCAGCAGGACGGGACTGTGGGATTCACCCCTCCACTTT. Translated: CASRTGLWDSPLHF.

The J gene is TRBJ2-1, the V gene TRBV2; D is possibly TRBD2 (5 bases). Deletions cut 4 bases from V and 1 base from J, with 8 bases between. The germline gives CDR1 SNHLY, CDR2 FYNNEI. The CDR3 has 14 residues. The CDR3 here is CASSVRGSYNEQFF. The CDR3 region has the DNA TGTGCCAGCAGTGTTCGGGGTTCCTACAATGAGCAGTTCTTC.

This clone showed up just once. This sequence joins TRBV6-5 and TRBJ1-4, with TRBD1 matching 8 bases. Germline lookup yields CDR1 MNHEY and CDR2 SVGAGI. V was clipped by 0 bases and J by 5 bases; unmatched bases: 2. The CDR3 totals 15 residues. Here the CDR3 DNA reads TGTGCCAGCAGTTACTCCACAGGGGGAAATGAAAAACTGTTTTTT. Protein sequence: CASSYSTGGNEKLFF.

This sequence joins TRBV19 and TRBJ2-5; TRBD2 matches at 9 bases. The V gene end was trimmed by 7 bases and the J gene end by 0 bases; junction bases not matched to a gene: 3. CDR1 is LNHDA, CDR2 SQIVND, per germline (reference sequence). The CDR3 loop spans 14 amino acids. The CDR3 region is CASKTSGHQETQYF. DNA for the CDR3: TGTGCCAGTAAAACTAGCGGGCACCAAGAGACCCAGTACTTC.

This chain joins TRBV6-1 and TRBJ1-4, with D hard to call. Trimming shortened V by 5 bases and J by 8 bases, and 9 bases separated the two germline ends. The V gene's germline CDR1 is MNHNS and CDR2 SASEGT. The CDR3 spans 12 residues. The CDR3 coding sequence is TGTGCCAGCAGTCCGTACACAGAAAAACTGTTTTTT. It specifies CASSPYTEKLFF.

The chain's CDR3 is CASRAGTGSSGNTIYF. The DNA for the CDR3 is TGTGCCAGCAGAGCCGGGACAGGAAGTTCTGGAAACACCATATATTTT. The chain joins TRBV7-6 to TRBJ1-3; 8 nucleotides align to TRBD1. V lost 6 bases, J lost 1 base, and 8 bases stayed unmatched. Germline V CDR1 and CDR2: SGHVS, FNYEAQ. The CDR3 runs 16 residues.

V gene TRBV7-3 combines with J gene TRBJ2-3, with 8 bases matching TRBD2. Germline CDR1 SGHTA, CDR2 FQGTGA. J lost 4 bases, V lost 5 bases, and 8 bases had no gene match. CDR3 length equals 15 residues. As DNA, the CDR3 is TGTGCCAGCAGCCCAAGCGGGAGTGTCGCAGATACGCAGTATTTT. Protein: CASSPSGSVADTQYF.

V and J are TRBV10-3 and TRBJ2-3, with TRBD1 matching over 8 bases. From germline, CDR1 is ENHRY and CDR2 SYGVKD. The CDR3 loop spans 16 amino acids. Trimming took 2 bases from V and 1 from J; bases not matched to a gene: 5. The CDR3 DNA is TGTGCCATCAGTGAGGTTCCGGGACAGGGCACAGATACGCAGTATTTT. Protein product: CAISEVPGQGTDTQYF.

The CDR3: CASSYSGTGGYEQFF. The CDR3 DNA sequence: TGTGCCAGCAGTTACTCCGGGACAGGGGGATATGAGCAGTTCTTC. The chain is built from TRBV28 and TRBJ2-1; 11 bases are shared with TRBD1. With 4 bases clipped from V and 8 bases from J, the junction kept 7 bases outside the gene matches. From germline, CDR1 is MDHEN and CDR2 SYDVKM. The CDR3 contains 15 residues.

This rearrangement joins TRBV5-6 to TRBJ1-2; D is unresolved. The V gene's germline CDR1 is SGHDT and CDR2 YYEEEE. The V and J ends lost 0 bases and 8 bases respectively, with 8 bases between them. This CDR3 is 12 amino acids long. CDR3 protein: CASSLDARGYTF. CDR3 coding DNA: TGTGCCAGCAGCTTGGACGCGAGAGGCTACACCTTC. Variable domain in full (rest from reference TRBV5-6 and TRBJ1-2): DAGVTQSPTHLIKTRGQQVTLRCSPKSGHDTVSWYQQALGQGPQFIFQYYEEEERQRGNFPDRFSGHQFPNYSSELNVNALLLGDSALYLCASSLDARGYTFGSGTRLTVV.

The rearrangement joins TRBV11-2 to TRBJ2-7; 11 bases line up with TRBD1. Germline V gene sequence: CDR1 SGHAT, CDR2 FQNNGV. The CDR3 is 14 amino acids. With 5 bases clipped from V and 4 bases from J, the junction kept 4 bases outside the gene matches. The CDR3 DNA is TGTGCCAGCAGCCCCGGGACAGGGGGGTACGAGCAGTACTTC. The encoded protein is CASSPGTGGYEQYF. Complete variable domain (other parts from reference TRBV11-2 and TRBJ2-7): EAGVAQSPRYKIIEKRQSVAFWCNPISGHATLYWYQQILGQGPKLLIQFQNNGVVDDSQLPKDRFSAERLKGVDSTLKIQPAKLEDSAVYLCASSPGTGGYEQYFGPGTRLTVT.